The 11 T cell receptor beta chains below all came from one sample that was sequenced in a study of T-cell reconstitution after alpha-beta-depleted transplantation in children. A library of TCRbeta sequences, prepared with unique molecular identifiers, was generated. TCRdb reprocessed the PCR reads with MiXCR, giving one entry per CDR3 protein. The profile covers about 540,000 distinct CDR3 sequences, with 15% to 20% appearing a single time and less than 4% taken by the ten largest. The material was PBMCs from the stem cell graft donor, obtained from the stem cell graft. These receptors all stem from a human donor who donated a stem cell graft to a child with acute lymphoblastic leukemia.

CDR3 residues: CASSYSFDITEAFF. Written as DNA, the CDR3 is TGTGCCAGCAGTTACTCGTTTGACATCACTGAAGCTTTCTTT. This sequence joins TRBV6-5 and TRBJ1-1; no clear D. The CDR3 is 14 amino acids. Germline assignment: CDR1 MNHEY and CDR2 SVGAGI. V lost 0 bases, J lost 4 bases, and 9 bases lay in between.

There are a few counts of this clonotype. The genes are TRBV12-3 or TRBV12-4 and TRBJ2-1; TRBD1 aligns across 7 bases. The CDR3 spans 12 residues. Trimming removed 5 bases from V and 9 bases from J; junction bases left unmatched: 4. CDR3 protein: CASSPGQIEQFF. In DNA, the CDR3 is TGTGCCAGCAGTCCGGGACAGATTGAGCAGTTCTTC.

The CDR3 DNA reads TGTGCCACCGCGGGACCGACTTTTAATGAAAAACTGTTTTTT. Translated: CATAGPTFNEKLFF. The chain couples TRBV10-3 to TRBJ1-4, with D possibly being TRBD1 (5 bases). The germline V and J ends were trimmed by 10 bases and 4 bases, with 16 bases remaining between them. The CDR3 has 14 residues. The germline CDR1 and CDR2 sequences are ENHRY and SYGVKD.

This clonotype came up a few times. The junction does not match germline at one end; this may be a read error. J is TRBJ2-5 and V is TRBV9; a weak D match, TRBD1 (6 bases). Per germline, CDR1 SGDLS and CDR2 YYNGEE. The CDR3 consists of 14 residues. The CDR3 coding sequence is TGTGCCAGCAGCGCCCAGGGGTCGCCACTGACCCAGTACTTT. Its translation: CASSAQGSPLTQYF.

This clonotype was seen only a few times. The V gene is TRBV7-8, the J gene TRBJ1-2; D is perhaps TRBD1 (6 bases). Trimming cost V 2 bases and J 7 bases, with 14 bases left between them. Looked up from germline, CDR1 is SGHVS and CDR2 is FQNEAQ. The CDR3 covers 14 residues. For the CDR3, the DNA is TGTGCCAGCAGCTTATATGGGAGCAGGGGTGGCTACACCTTC. It codes for CASSLYGSRGGYTF.

This clonotype was seen only a few times. CDR3 region: CSAEDRGIHGYTF. The CDR3, as DNA: TGCAGCGCCGAGGACAGGGGTATACATGGCTACACCTTC. This chain uses TRBV29-1 with TRBJ1-2; the match to TRBD1 covers 9 bases. Losses at the gene ends were 7 bases for V and 6 bases for J; bases not matched to a gene: 9. Germline lookup yields CDR1 SQVTM and CDR2 ANQGSEA. The CDR3 spans 13 residues.

DNA for the CDR3: TGTGCCAGCAGCTTAAGATCCTTATCCGGGGAGCTGTTTTTT. It encodes CASSLRSLSGELFF. The rearrangement links TRBV11-2 to TRBJ2-2; D call uncertain. The V and J ends lost 2 bases and 6 bases respectively, with 10 bases between them. This CDR3 spans 14 amino acids. Germline CDR1 reads SGHAT; CDR2 reads FQNNGV.

Only a few counts were recorded for this clonotype. CDR3 nucleotide sequence: TGTGCCAGCAGGGGGGCTCCCTACAATGAGCAGTTCTTC. This translates into CASRGAPYNEQFF. V gene TRBV13 combines with J gene TRBJ2-1; tentative D call: TRBD1 (6 bases). V was shortened by 6 bases and J by 2 bases, with 8 bases between the two germline ends. CDR1 PRHDT and CDR2 FYEKMQ come from the germline V gene (reference sequence). The CDR3 length is 13 residues.

The chain joins TRBV5-1 to TRBJ2-1; D not resolved. The germline CDR1 and CDR2 sequences are SGHRS and YFSETQ. This CDR3 region has 14 residues. The ends were cut back, 0 bases at V and 8 bases at J, with 12 bases in the middle. CDR3 sequence reads: CASSLAPPEYEQFF. The CDR3 DNA sequence: TGCGCCAGCAGCTTGGCTCCCCCGGAGTATGAGCAGTTCTTC.

This clonotype has a count of ten or more. The chain employs TRBV2 and TRBJ1-5, with a possible D match to TRBD1 (5 bases). V was cut by 4 bases and J by 0 bases, with 16 bases left in between. This CDR3 comprises 17 residues. Per germline, CDR1 SNHLY and CDR2 FYNNEI. The chain's CDR3 is CASSVPSRGNSNQPQHF. CDR3 DNA: TGTGCCAGCAGTGTTCCTTCTCGGGGCAATAGCAATCAGCCCCAGCATTTT.

A few counts support this clonotype. The rearrangement joins TRBV20-1 to TRBJ2-7, with a tentative D call TRBD2 (5 bases). The length of the CDR3 is 13 residues. Germline V lookup: CDR1 DFQATT, CDR2 SNEGSKA (reference sequence). The germline V and J ends were trimmed by 1 base and 12 bases, with 19 bases remaining between them. CDR3 protein: CSARAGGGKARYF. The CDR3 nucleotides read TGCAGTGCTAGAGCCGGAGGCGGCAAGGCCCGGTACTTC.